Below, 22 T cell receptor beta chains from the same sample are listed, as sequenced in a study of T cell repertoires in cytomegalovirus infection. Each CDR3 protein is one row after TCRdb ran MiXCR on the reads. The profile shows 560,000 or so distinct CDR3 sequences, more than 15% of them singletons. Sequencing used CD8+ T cells from PBMCs. The receptor set was obtained from a human donor in good health (CMV status not recorded). Some clones in this sample may be carry-over from other donors' samples.

This clonotype was observed many times. The V and J genes are TRBV7-9 and TRBJ2-3; 11 positions match TRBD1. The CDR3 contains 18 residues. Per germline, CDR1 SEHNR and CDR2 FQNEAQ (reference sequence). V lost 0 bases and J lost 4; bases outside the gene matches: 9. CDR3 coding DNA: TGTGCCAGCAGCTTAGCGTCCCATTCGGGACAGGGGGCAGATACGCAGTATTTT. This translates into CASSLASHSGQGADTQYF.

This clonotype was counted many times. This chain links TRBV3-1 with TRBJ2-7; 11 bases fit TRBD2. Per germline, CDR1 LGHDT and CDR2 YNNKEL (reference sequence). V shed 4 bases, J shed 4 bases, and the junction held 6 bases outside the gene matches. This CDR3 spans 15 amino acids. DNA for the CDR3: TGTGCCAGCAGCCGGGGGACTAGCGGATTTTACGAGCAGTACTTC. Translated, it gives CASSRGTSGFYEQYF.

This clonotype was detected many times. The chain combines TRBV6-1 with TRBJ2-7; D is unclear. V lost 1 base and J lost 2, with 3 bases in between. The CDR3 sequence is 12 residues long. Germline V CDR1 and CDR2: MNHNS, SASEGT. The CDR3 DNA follows: TGTGCCAGCAGTGAAGGACCCTACGAGCAGTACTTC. Translated, it gives CASSEGPYEQYF.

In this sample, this clonotype turned up many times. The gene calls are TRBV6-6 and TRBJ2-1; D call uncertain. This CDR3 contains 11 residues. Between the trimmed V and J ends, which lost 10 bases and 8 bases, there was a span of 12 bases. CDR1 MNHNY and CDR2 SVGAGI come from the germline V gene (reference sequence). CDR3 residues: CATLRQYEQFF. CDR3 nucleotides: TGTGCCACTCTGCGCCAATATGAGCAGTTCTTC.

This clonotype was seen a few times. The rearrangement links TRBV19 to TRBJ2-7; possible D gene TRBD1, 5 bases. CDR3 length: 17 amino acids. CDR1 is LNHDA and CDR2 is SQIVND in the germline V gene (reference sequence). V was trimmed by 5 bases and J by 2 bases, leaving 22 bases between them. Here the CDR3 DNA reads TGTGCCAGTAGTCCTCGATCCGACAGACCTACCACCTACGAGCAGTACTTC. Translated, it gives CASSPRSDRPTTYEQYF.

V gene TRBV20-1 combines with J gene TRBJ1-1; D is undetermined. Germline V lookup: CDR1 DFQATT, CDR2 SNEGSKA (reference sequence). V lost 4 bases, J lost 4 bases, and 7 bases lay in between. CDR3 length equals 11 residues. The CDR3 loop is CSANRGTEAFF. CDR3 DNA: TGCAGTGCTAATCGGGGCACTGAAGCTTTCTTT.

This clonotype was picked up many times. The rearrangement links TRBV11-3 to TRBJ2-2; 13 nucleotides match TRBD2. The CDR3 loop spans 15 amino acids. With 3 bases clipped from V and 6 bases from J, the junction kept 1 base outside the gene matches. Germline CDR1 reads SGHNT; CDR2 reads YENEEA. As DNA, the CDR3 is TGTGCCAGCAGCTTCGGACTAGCGGGAGCCGGGGAGCTGTTTTTT. It codes for CASSFGLAGAGELFF.

Notes on this clonotype: The junction departs from the called germline gene at one end, perhaps through a read error. The CDR3 DNA is TGTGCCAGCAGTTTATCCGGGCCCAACTGTGGCTACACCTTC. This codes for CASSLSGPNCGYTF. The chain couples TRBV27 to TRBJ1-2; D remains unclear. CDR3 length equals 14 residues. Germline V gives CDR1 MNHEY, CDR2 SMNVEV (reference sequence).

Regarding this clonotype: Mismatch with germline at one junction end may stem from a read error. The chain carries TRBV7-8 and TRBJ1-6; D uncertain. There are 14 residues in the CDR3. CDR1 SGHVS and CDR2 FQNEAQ come from the germline V gene. Written as DNA, the CDR3 is TGTGCAAGCAGCTTATTAGGGTTGGCTTCACCCCCCCACTTT. Its protein is CASSLLGLASPPHF.

This chain links TRBV27 with TRBJ2-5, with 10 bases aligning to TRBD1. V lost 1 base, J lost 2 bases, and 4 bases stayed unmatched. The CDR3 extends over 16 amino acids. Germline CDR1 is MNHEY and CDR2 is SMNVEV (reference sequence). The CDR3 here is CASSLLADRGQETQYF. The CDR3 DNA sequence: TGTGCCAGCAGTTTATTGGCGGACAGGGGGCAAGAGACCCAGTACTTC.

This clonotype has a count of ten or more. The chain has TRBV6-5 and TRBJ2-2; D not certain. The length of the CDR3 is 15 residues. The V gene lost 6 bases and the J gene lost 6 bases, with 17 bases spanning the gap. Germline-derived CDR1 and CDR2 are MNHEY and SVGAGI. As DNA, the CDR3 is TGTGCCAGCAGCCCCCTTGATCCCGACGCCGGGGAGCTGTTTTTT. This translates into CASSPLDPDAGELFF.

This clonotype occurred a few times. V and J are TRBV7-7 and TRBJ2-1, with 8 bases lining up with TRBD1. The CDR3 is made up of 18 amino acids. Trimming took 0 bases from V and 5 from J; bases not matched to a gene: 12. The germline V gene has CDR1 SSHAT and CDR2 FNYEAQ (reference sequence). CDR3 region: CASSLAYLGGTGDNEQFF. CDR3 sequence (DNA): TGTGCCAGCAGCTTAGCTTATCTAGGCGGGACAGGAGACAATGAGCAGTTCTTC.

This clonotype has at least ten counts. V and J are TRBV28 and TRBJ2-7; a possible D gene is TRBD1 (6 bases). The germline gives CDR1 MDHEN, CDR2 SYDVKM. V was trimmed by 8 bases and J by 3 bases, leaving 17 bases between them. The CDR3 has 14 residues. The CDR3 is CASGPTQGSYEQYF. In DNA form, the CDR3 reads TGTGCCAGCGGTCCAACTCAGGGGAGCTACGAGCAGTACTTC.

The genes are TRBV28 and TRBJ2-7, with TRBD1 matching 10 bases. Trimming took 2 bases from V and 4 from J; bases not matched to a gene: 5. The CDR3 sequence is 15 residues long. CDR1 is MDHEN, CDR2 SYDVKM, per germline. The CDR3 region has the DNA TGTGCCAGCAGTTTAAGGCGGACAGGGGGTTACGAGCAGTACTTC. Translating it yields CASSLRRTGGYEQYF.

This clonotype was picked up many times. The chain uses TRBV6-2 or TRBV6-3 and TRBJ2-7, with D perhaps TRBD1 (6 bases). Germline V gives CDR1 MNHEY, CDR2 SVGEGT. The CDR3 totals 15 residues. Trimming stripped 6 bases from V and 4 bases from J, with 19 bases between. CDR3 nucleotide sequence: TGTGCCAGCAGGCCTCAGAGGGGGAGAGGTTACGAGCAGTACTTC. Its translation is CASRPQRGRGYEQYF.

The chain uses TRBV9 and TRBJ2-1; D ambiguous. The germline CDR1 and CDR2 sequences are SGDLS and YYNGEE. V lost 7 bases to trimming and J lost 4 bases, with 12 bases between them. This CDR3 is built from 13 residues. DNA for the CDR3: TGTGCCAGCGGCATGGCCCGTTACAATGAGCAGTTCTTC. Translation: CASGMARYNEQFF.

The genes are TRBV6-6 and TRBJ1-2; weak D call: TRBD1 (5 bases). CDR1 MNHNY and CDR2 SVGAGI come from the germline V gene (reference sequence). This CDR3 is built from 15 residues. V was cut by 3 bases and J by 6 bases, with 17 bases left in between. The CDR3, as DNA: TGTGCCAGCAGTTATATGGAGGGGCAAGTTCATGGCTACACCTTC. This translates into CASSYMEGQVHGYTF.

The CDR3 DNA is TGTGCCAGCAGTGAAAACTCCAAAAGGGAGCTGTTTTTT. Its protein product is CASSENSKRELFF. The rearrangement joins TRBV2 to TRBJ2-2; D remains ambiguous. With 2 bases removed from V and 9 bases from J, the gap between germline ends came to 10 bases. This CDR3 is 13 amino acids long. Germline assignment: CDR1 SNHLY and CDR2 FYNNEI. The variable domain in full, completed from reference TRBV2 and TRBJ2-2, reads EPEVTQTPSHQVTQMGQEVILRCVPISNHLYFYWYRQILGQKVEFLVSFYNNEISEKSEIFDDQFSVERPDGSNFTLKIRSTKLEDSAMYFCASSENSKRELFFGEGSRLTVL.

This chain uses TRBV12-3 or TRBV12-4 with TRBJ1-3; the D gene is possibly TRBD1 (6 bases). The CDR3 is 17 amino acids. Trimming removed 6 bases from V and 9 bases from J, with 27 bases in between. The chain's CDR3 is CASSPFLSQGSRTTIYF. The CDR3 DNA reads as TGTGCCAGCAGCCCATTCTTATCACAGGGAAGTAGAACCACCATATATTTT.

Notes on this clonotype: A read error may produce the germline difference seen at one junction end. The J gene is TRBJ2-5, the V gene TRBV4-2; D is unresolved. Germline CDR1 and CDR2: LGHNA and YNFKEQ. This CDR3 is built from 14 residues. The CDR3 protein is CASSQEASSVTHYF. For the CDR3, the DNA is TGTGCCAGCAGCCAAGAGGCTAGTTCTGTGACCCATTACTTC.

The gene calls are TRBV19 and TRBJ2-1; TRBD2 agrees at 9 bases. The CDR3 has 17 residues. V lost 4 bases and J lost 4; bases outside the gene matches: 11. Germline V CDR1 and CDR2: LNHDA, SQIVND (reference sequence). The CDR3 reads CASSTQGGGAAYNEQFF. DNA for the CDR3: TGTGCCAGTAGTACCCAGGGCGGGGGGGCCGCTTACAATGAGCAGTTCTTC. The full variable domain, rest sourced from reference TRBV19 and TRBJ2-1, is DGGITQSPKYLFRKEGQNVTLSCEQNLNHDAMYWYRQDPGQGLRLIYYSQIVNDFQKGDIAEGYSVSREKKESFPLTVTSAQKNPTAFYLCASSTQGGGAAYNEQFFGPGTRLTVL.

V usage is TRBV5-8 and J usage is TRBJ1-5; TRBD1 might be the D (5 bases). The CDR3 sequence is 13 residues long. Trimming took 6 bases from V and 1 from J, leaving 8 bases between them. Germline loops: CDR1 SGHTS, CDR2 YDEGEE. CDR3 coding DNA: TGTGCCAGCACAGGGACGAGCAATCAGCCCCAGCATTTT. This translates into CASTGTSNQPQHF.